The 2 T cell receptor beta chains below come from one sample, sequenced in a study of T cells in Graves' hyperthyroidism and ophthalmopathy. The CDR3 regions of TCR beta were amplified from RNA transcripts. First-round RT-PCR with HTBI primers amplified the TCR CDR3 region. A single record per CDR3 protein comes from TCRdb applying MiXCR to the multiplex PCR reads. The sample has about 480,000 distinct CDR3 sequences, 24% seen once. Material: blood. These receptor sequences come from a woman under 40 with Graves' ophthalmopathy.

The DNA for the CDR3 is TGCGCCAGCAGCTTGGCCTTCGCAGGGGTGAACACTGAAGCTTTCTTT. It translates to CASSLAFAGVNTEAFF. This chain joins TRBV5-1 and TRBJ1-1, with a tentative D call TRBD1 (6 bases). The length of the CDR3 is 16 residues. V dropped 0 bases and J dropped 0 bases, with 12 bases sitting between them. Germline-derived CDR1 and CDR2 are SGHRS and YFSETQ.

This clonotype was detected only a few times. This chain links TRBV20-1 with TRBJ2-7; TRBD1 might be the D (5 bases). The V gene lost 3 bases and the J gene lost 3 bases, with 15 bases spanning the gap. The CDR3 has 14 residues. Germline values: CDR1 DFQATT, CDR2 SNEGSKA (reference sequence). The CDR3 is CSASVGGRDYEQYF. CDR3 DNA: TGCAGTGCTAGCGTAGGTGGCAGGGACTACGAGCAGTACTTC.